The present TCR beta chain was sequenced within a study of identical twins. From the 5' RACE reads, TCRdb called clonotypes with MiXCR, one entry per CDR3 protein. Found here are fewer than 550,000 distinct CDR3 sequences, around 15% of them singletons; the top ten hold approximately 1%. Study outcomes and limitations: The study based its conclusions on cross-sectional statistical analysis and did not follow the same donors.

No donor was unhealthy or non-Caucasian. The CDR3 is 13 amino acids. Germline CDR1 reads MDHEN; CDR2 reads SYDVKM. As concerns this clonotype: What it recognizes is unknown. At one boundary the junction diverges from the germline segment, which might be a read error.

The sample was also reused in another study, on yellow fever vaccine responses in identical twins.

V usage is TRBV28 and J usage is TRBJ2-3; D remains ambiguous. This clonotype was obtained from a woman in her late teens or twenties in good health. Sequenced material: CD4+ T cells sorted from blood. The chain's CDR3 is CASSFRNTDMQYF. DNA of the CDR3: TGTGCCAGCAGTTTTAGAAATACAGATATGCAGTATTTT.